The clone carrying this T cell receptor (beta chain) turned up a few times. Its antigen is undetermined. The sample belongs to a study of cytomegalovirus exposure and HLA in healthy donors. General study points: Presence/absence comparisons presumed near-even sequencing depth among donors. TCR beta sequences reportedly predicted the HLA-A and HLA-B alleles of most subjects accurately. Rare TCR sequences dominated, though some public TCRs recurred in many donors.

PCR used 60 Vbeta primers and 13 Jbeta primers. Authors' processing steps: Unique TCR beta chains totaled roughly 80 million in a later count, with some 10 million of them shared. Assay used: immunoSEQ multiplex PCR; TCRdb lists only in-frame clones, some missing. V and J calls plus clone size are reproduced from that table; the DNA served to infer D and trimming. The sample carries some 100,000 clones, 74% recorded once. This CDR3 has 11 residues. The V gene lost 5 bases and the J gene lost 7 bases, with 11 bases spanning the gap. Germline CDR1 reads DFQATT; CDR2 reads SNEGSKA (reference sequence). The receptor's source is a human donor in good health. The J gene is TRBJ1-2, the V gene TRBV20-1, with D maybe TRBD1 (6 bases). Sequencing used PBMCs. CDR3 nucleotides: TGCAGTGCTTACAGGGTTTCTGGCTACACCTTC. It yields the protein CSAYRVSGYTF.